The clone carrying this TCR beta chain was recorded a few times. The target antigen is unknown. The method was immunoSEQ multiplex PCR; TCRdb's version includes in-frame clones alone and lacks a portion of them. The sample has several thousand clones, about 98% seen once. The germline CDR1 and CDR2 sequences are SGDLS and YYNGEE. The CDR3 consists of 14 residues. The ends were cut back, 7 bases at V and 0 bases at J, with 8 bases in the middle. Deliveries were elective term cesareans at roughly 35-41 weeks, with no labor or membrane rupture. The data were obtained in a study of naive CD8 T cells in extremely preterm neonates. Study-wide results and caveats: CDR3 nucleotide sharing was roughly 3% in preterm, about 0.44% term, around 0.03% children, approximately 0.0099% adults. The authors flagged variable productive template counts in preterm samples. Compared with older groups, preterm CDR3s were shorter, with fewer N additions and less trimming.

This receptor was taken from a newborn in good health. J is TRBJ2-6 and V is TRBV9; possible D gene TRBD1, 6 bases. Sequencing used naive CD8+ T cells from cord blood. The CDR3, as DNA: TGTGCCAGCCGAGGGGGCTCTGGGGCCAACGTCCTGACTTTC. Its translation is CASRGGSGANVLTF.